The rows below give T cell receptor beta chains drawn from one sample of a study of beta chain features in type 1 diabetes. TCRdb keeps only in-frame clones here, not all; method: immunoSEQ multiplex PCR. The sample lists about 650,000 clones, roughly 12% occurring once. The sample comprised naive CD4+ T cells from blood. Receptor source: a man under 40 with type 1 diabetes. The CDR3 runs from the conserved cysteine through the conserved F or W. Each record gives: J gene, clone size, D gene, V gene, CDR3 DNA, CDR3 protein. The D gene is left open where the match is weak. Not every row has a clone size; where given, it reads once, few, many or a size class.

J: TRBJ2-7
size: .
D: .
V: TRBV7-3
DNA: TGTGCCAGCAGCAACCGACTAGATTCCGACGAGCAGTACTTC
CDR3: CASSNRLDSDEQYF

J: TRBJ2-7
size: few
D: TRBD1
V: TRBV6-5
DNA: TGTGCCAGCAGTTACTCTTGGGACAGGGTCTACGAGCAGTACTTC
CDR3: CASSYSWDRVYEQYF

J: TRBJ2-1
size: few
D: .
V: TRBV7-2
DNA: TGTGCCAGGCCGGGACCCACGAGGGATGAGCAGTTCTTC
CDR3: CARPGPTRDEQFF

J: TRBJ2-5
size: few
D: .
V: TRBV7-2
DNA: TGTGCCAGCAGCTCCCGGGACAAAGAGACCCAGTACTTC
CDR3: CASSSRDKETQYF

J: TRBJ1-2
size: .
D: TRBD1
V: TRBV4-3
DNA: TGCGCCAGCAGCCAAGAGTTGAGACAGGGGGTAGATGGCTACACCTTC
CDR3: CASSQELRQGVDGYTF

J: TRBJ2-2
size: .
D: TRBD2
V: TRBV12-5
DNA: TGTGCTAGTGGCAGCGGACTAGCGGGGTCGAACACCGGGGAGCTGTTTTTT
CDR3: CASGSGLAGSNTGELFF

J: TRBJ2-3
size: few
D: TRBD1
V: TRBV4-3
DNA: TGCGCCAGCAGCCAAGGGGACAGGCACACAGATACGCAGTATTTT
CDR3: CASSQGDRHTDTQYF

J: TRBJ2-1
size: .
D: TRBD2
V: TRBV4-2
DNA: TGTGCCAGCAGCCAAGTTATACGCGGAGCGGGGGGGCCGGAGCAGTTCTTC
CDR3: CASSQVIRGAGGPEQFF

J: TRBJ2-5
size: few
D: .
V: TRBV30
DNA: TGTGCCGTGGAGAGGGGCTCCGAGACCCAGTACTTC
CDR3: CAVERGSETQYF

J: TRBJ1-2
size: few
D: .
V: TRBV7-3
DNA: TGTGCCAGCAGCTTATCACATCTGGGGGGTAGATATGGCTACACCTTC
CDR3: CASSLSHLGGRYGYTF

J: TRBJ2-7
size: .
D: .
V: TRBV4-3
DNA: TGCGCCAGCAGCCCCTGGAGGGCCTACGAGCAGTACTTC
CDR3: CASSPWRAYEQYF

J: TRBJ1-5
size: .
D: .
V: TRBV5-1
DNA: TGCGCCAGCAGCTTGCAGGGGAATCAGCCCCAGCATTTT
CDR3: CASSLQGNQPQHF

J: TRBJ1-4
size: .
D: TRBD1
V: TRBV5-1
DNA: TGCGCCAGCAGCAATGGACAGGGGGACGAAAAACTGTTTTTT
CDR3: CASSNGQGDEKLFF

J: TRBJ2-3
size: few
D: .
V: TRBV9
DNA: TGTGCCAGCAGCGAGGGGGGCCAGACAGATACGCAGTATTTT
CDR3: CASSEGGQTDTQYF

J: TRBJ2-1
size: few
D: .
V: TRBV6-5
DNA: TGTGCCAGCAGTTACTCGATCTGGCAGAACAATGAGCAGTTCTTC
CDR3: CASSYSIWQNNEQFF

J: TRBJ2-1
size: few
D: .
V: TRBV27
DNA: TGTGCCAGCAGTCAACGTGGGGATGAGCAGTTCTTC
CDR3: CASSQRGDEQFF

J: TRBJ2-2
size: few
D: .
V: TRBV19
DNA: TGTGCCAGTAGTATACTGGCAGACACCGGGGAGCTGTTTTTT
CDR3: CASSILADTGELFF

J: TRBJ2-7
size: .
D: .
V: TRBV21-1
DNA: TGTGCCAGCAGCAAAGACCCCGGAAGCGGGGGCTACGAGCAGTACTTC
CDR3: CASSKDPGSGGYEQYF

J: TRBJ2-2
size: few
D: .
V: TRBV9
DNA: TGTGCCAGCAGCGTAGCTACAGCAACCGGGGAGCTGTTTTTT
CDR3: CASSVATATGELFF

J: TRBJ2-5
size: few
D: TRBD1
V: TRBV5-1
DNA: TGCGCCAGCAGCTTGGCCAGGGGGCCCCCGCAAGAGACCCAGTACTTC
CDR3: CASSLARGPPQETQYF

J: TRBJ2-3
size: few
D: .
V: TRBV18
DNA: TGTGCCAGCTCACCATATCTGATGGATACGCAGTATTTT
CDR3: CASSPYLMDTQYF

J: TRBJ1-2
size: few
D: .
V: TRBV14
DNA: TGTGCCAGCAGCCGGACGCTGGGGGCCGGTTACTATGGCTACACCTTC
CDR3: CASSRTLGAGYYGYTF

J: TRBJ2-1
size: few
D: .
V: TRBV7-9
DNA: TGTGCCAGCAGCTTAGGGCAGAACAATGAGCAGTTCTTC
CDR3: CASSLGQNNEQFF

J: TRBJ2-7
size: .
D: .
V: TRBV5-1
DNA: TGCGCCAGCAGCCCCGGGGCGGGGTTAACCTACGAGCAGTACTTC
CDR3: CASSPGAGLTYEQYF

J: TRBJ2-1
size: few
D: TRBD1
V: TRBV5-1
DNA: TGCGCCAGCAGCTTGGCGGGACAGGGAGTCAATGAGCAGTTCTTC
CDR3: CASSLAGQGVNEQFF

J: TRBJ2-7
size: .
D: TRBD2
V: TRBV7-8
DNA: TGTGCCAGCAGCCCCGGTGGAGCGGGGGGGCTTAGCGACGAGCAGTACTTC
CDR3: CASSPGGAGGLSDEQYF

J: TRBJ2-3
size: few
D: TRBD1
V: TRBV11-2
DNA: TGTGCCAGCAGCTTCAGACAGGGATGGATGTATTTT
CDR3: CASSFRQGWMYF

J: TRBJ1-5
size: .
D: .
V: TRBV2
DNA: TGTGCCAGCAGTGGCGGGGTTAGCAATCAGCCCCAGCATTTT
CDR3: CASSGGVSNQPQHF

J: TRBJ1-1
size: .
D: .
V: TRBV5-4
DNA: TGTGCCAGCAGCTTAGAAGGGCCGACCACTGAAGCTTTCTTT
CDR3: CASSLEGPTTEAFF

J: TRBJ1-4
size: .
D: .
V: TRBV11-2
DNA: TGTGCCAGCAGCCCAAGGGTTGGGGAAAAACTGTTTTTT
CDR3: CASSPRVGEKLFF

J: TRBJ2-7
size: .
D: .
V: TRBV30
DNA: TGTGCCTGGAGTGGAAGTGGTCGTCCCTACGAGCAGTACTTC
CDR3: CAWSGSGRPYEQYF

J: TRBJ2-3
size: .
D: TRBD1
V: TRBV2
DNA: TGTGCCAGCAGGTGGGGGGTGACAGGGGCCACAGATACGCAGTATTTT
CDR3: CASRWGVTGATDTQYF

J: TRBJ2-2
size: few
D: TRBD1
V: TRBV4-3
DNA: TGCGCCAGCAGCCTAACCGGACAGGGAAACACCGGGGAGCTGTTTTTT
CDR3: CASSLTGQGNTGELFF

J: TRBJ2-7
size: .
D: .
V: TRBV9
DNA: TGTGCCAGCAGCCCCCAGGGGCAAGGCGAGCAGTACTTC
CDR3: CASSPQGQGEQYF

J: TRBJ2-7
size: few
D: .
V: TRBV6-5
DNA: TGTGCCAGCAGAGATCCTGGGGAAACCATGAACGAGCAGTACTTC
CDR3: CASRDPGETMNEQYF

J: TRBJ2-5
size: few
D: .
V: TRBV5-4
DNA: TGTGCCAGCAGCCCCGGAGGCGGAGGGGAGACCCAGTACTTC
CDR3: CASSPGGGGETQYF

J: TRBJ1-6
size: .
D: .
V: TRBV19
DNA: TGTGCCAGTACCGCACTGGTGGGATCACCCCTCCACTTT
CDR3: CASTALVGSPLHF

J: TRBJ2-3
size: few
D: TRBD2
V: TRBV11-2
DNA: TGTGCCAGCAGCTTAGATCTTCCAGCGGGGGGGCTGAATACGCAGTATTTT
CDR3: CASSLDLPAGGLNTQYF

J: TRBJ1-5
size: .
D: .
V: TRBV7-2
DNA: TGTGCCAGCAGCTTAGAGTCAGGGATTGATCAGCCCCAGCATTTT
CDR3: CASSLESGIDQPQHF

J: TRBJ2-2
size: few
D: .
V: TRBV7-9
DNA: TGTGCCAGCAGCTTACCCCTACTAAACACCGGGGAGCTGTTTTTT
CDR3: CASSLPLLNTGELFF

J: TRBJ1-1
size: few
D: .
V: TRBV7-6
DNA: TGTGCCAGCAGCTTAGGGCAGAACACTGAAGCTTTCTTT
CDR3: CASSLGQNTEAFF

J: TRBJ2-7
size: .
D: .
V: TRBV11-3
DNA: TGTGCCAGCAGCTTAGATAGCGTTTCGTACGAGCAGTACTTC
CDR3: CASSLDSVSYEQYF

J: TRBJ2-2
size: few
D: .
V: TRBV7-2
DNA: TGTGCCAGCAGCCTAGGGGGTGTCCGGAACACCGGGGAGCTGTTTTTT
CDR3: CASSLGGVRNTGELFF

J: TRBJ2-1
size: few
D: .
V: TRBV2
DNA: TGTGCCAGCAGCGGGACAAAAGGCTACAATGAGCAGTTCTTC
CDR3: CASSGTKGYNEQFF

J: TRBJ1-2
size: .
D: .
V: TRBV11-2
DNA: TGTGCCAGCAGCTCCATTGGGACAATCGGCTACACCTTC
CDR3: CASSSIGTIGYTF